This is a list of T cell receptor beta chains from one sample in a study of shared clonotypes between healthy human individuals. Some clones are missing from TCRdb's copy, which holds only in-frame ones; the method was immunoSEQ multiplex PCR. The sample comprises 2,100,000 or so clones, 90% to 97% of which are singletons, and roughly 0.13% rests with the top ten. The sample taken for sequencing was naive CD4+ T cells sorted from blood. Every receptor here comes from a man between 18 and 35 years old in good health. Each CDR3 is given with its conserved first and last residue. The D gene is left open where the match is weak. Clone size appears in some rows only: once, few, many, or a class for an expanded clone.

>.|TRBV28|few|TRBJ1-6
CASSLVNSPLHF
TGTGCCAGCAGTTTAGTAAATTCACCCCTCCACTTT
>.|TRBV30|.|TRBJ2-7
CAWSDPRWPYEQYF
TGTGCCTGGAGTGACCCACGTTGGCCCTACGAGCAGTACTTC
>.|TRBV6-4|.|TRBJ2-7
CASKKGRTGTAVSYEQYF
TGTGCCAGCAAAAAGGGGCGCACCGGGACCGCTGTCTCCTACGAGCAGTACTTC
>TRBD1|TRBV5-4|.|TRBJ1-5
CASSFGQGRNQPQHF
TGTGCCAGCAGCTTTGGACAGGGAAGGAATCAGCCCCAGCATTTT
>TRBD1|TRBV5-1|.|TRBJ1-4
CASSLTTGVNEKLFF
TGCGCCAGCAGCTTAACGACAGGGGTTAATGAAAAACTGTTTTTT
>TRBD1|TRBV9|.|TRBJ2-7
CASSFGQDRIYEQYF
TGTGCCAGCAGCTTTGGACAGGACCGAATCTACGAGCAGTACTTC
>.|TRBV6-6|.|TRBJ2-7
CASRSKGLGEQYF
TGTGCCAGCAGATCGAAGGGCTTGGGCGAGCAGTACTTC
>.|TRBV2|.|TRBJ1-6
CASSDTRVLSSPLHF
TGTGCCAGCAGTGACACTCGGGTTTTATCCTCACCCCTCCACTTT
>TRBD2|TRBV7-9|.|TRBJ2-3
CASQAEASGTDTQYF
TGTGCCAGCCAGGCAGAGGCTAGCGGGACAGATACGCAGTATTTT
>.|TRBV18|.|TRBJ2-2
CASSPKYEVNTGELFF
TGTGCCAGCTCACCAAAATATGAGGTGAACACCGGGGAGCTGTTTTTT
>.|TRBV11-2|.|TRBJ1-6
CASSLAGGRNNSPLHF
TGTGCCAGCAGCTTAGCTGGGGGACGGAATAATTCACCCCTCCACTTT
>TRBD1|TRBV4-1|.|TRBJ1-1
CASSHEGSTGYTEAFF
TGCGCCAGCAGCCACGAGGGGTCGACAGGGTACACTGAAGCTTTCTTT
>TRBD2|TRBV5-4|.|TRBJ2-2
CASSSLAGGKTGELFF
TGTGCCAGCAGCTCACTAGCGGGAGGGAAAACCGGGGAGCTGTTTTTT
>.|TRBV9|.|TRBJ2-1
CASGLNSYNEQFF
TGTGCCAGCGGACTTAACTCCTACAATGAGCAGTTCTTC
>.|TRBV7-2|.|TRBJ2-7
CASSSHRSGTAQYF
TGTGCCAGCAGCTCCCACCGTTCGGGAACAGCGCAGTACTTC
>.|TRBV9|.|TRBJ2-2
CASSVAWGTNTGELFF
TGTGCCAGCAGCGTAGCGTGGGGGACGAACACCGGGGAGCTGTTTTTT
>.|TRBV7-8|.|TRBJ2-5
CASSLPSGTQETQYF
TGTGCCAGCAGCTTACCCTCCGGAACTCAAGAGACCCAGTACTTC
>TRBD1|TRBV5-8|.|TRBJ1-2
CASSDHRGNYGYTF
TGTGCCAGCAGCGATCACAGGGGAAACTATGGCTACACCTTC
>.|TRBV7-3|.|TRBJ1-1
CASSSYMNTEAFF
TGTGCCAGCAGCTCCTATATGAACACTGAAGCTTTCTTT